Sequencing of this T cell receptor beta chain was carried out in a study of blood T cells in healthy people across ages. General observations from the study: Fewer expanded clones and more diversity marked long-lived versus aged donors. Observed TCR beta diversity per million T cells went down as age went up. This fall followed a roughly linear course with age. Unsorted PBMC input precluded a conclusive naive versus antigen-experienced comparison.

Then a second PCR, running about 7 to 11 cycles, was carried out with a sample-barcoded 5' primer and a J-beta primer mix. All samples yielded 2.5 million or more CDR3-containing paired-end reads. TCRdb itself ran the 5' RACE reads through MiXCR, one entry per CDR3 protein. Among around 320,000 distinct CDR3 sequences listed, 25% to 30% were seen once. This CDR3 is 15 amino acids long. V was cut by 2 bases and J by 1 base, with 10 bases left in between. Germline CDR1 is ENHRY and CDR2 is SYGVKD. The table lists this clonotype with a few counts. What it binds is not known. This sequence was found in a woman aged 70-85 years in good health. The chain couples TRBV10-3 to TRBJ2-3; D is unresolved. Sequenced sample: blood. CDR3 nucleotide sequence: TGTGCCATCAGTGAGCCTCGGGTTCGCACAGATACGCAGTATTTT. Protein product: CAISEPRVRTDTQYF.